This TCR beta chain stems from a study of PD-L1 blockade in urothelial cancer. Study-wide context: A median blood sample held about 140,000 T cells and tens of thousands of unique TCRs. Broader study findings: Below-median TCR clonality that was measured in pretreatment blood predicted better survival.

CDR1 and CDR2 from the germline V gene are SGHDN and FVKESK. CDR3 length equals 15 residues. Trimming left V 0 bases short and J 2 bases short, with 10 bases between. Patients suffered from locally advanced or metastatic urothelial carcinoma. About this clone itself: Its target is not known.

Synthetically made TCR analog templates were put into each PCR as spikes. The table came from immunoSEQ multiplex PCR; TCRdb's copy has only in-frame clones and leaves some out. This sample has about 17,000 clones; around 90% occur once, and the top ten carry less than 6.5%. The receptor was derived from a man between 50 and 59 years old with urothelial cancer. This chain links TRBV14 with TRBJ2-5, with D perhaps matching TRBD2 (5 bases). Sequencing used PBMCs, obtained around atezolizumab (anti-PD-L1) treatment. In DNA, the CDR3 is TGTGCCAGCAGCCAAGATCTAGCTCGTCAAGAGACCCAGTACTTC. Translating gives CASSQDLARQETQYF. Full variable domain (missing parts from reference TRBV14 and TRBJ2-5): EAGVTQFPSHSVIEKGQTVTLRCDPISGHDNLYWYRRVMGKEIKFLLHFVKESKQDESGMPNNRFLAERTGGTYSTLKVQPAELEDSGVYFCASSQDLARQETQYFGPGTRLLVL.